These 20 T cell receptor beta chains originate from one sample sequenced in a study of neoadjuvant anti-PD-1 for oral cavity cancer. Only in-frame clones appear in the TCRdb table, and some are missing; sequencing was by immunoSEQ multiplex PCR. Found here are over 11,000 clones, about 71% of them singletons; the top ten hold approximately 2%. Material: PBMCs, obtained before nivolumab (anti-PD-1) treatment. These receptor sequences come from a person between 40 and 85 years old with oral cavity squamous cell carcinoma.

The rearrangement uses TRBV5-1 and TRBJ2-5; possibly TRBD1 or TRBD2 for D (5 bases each). Per germline, CDR1 SGHRS and CDR2 YFSETQ. V dropped 4 bases and J dropped 2 bases, with 12 bases sitting between them. CDR3 length: 14 amino acids. CDR3 DNA sequence: TGCGCCAGCAGCCCCGAGTGGGGGCAAGAGACCCAGTACTTC. Translation: CASSPEWGQETQYF.

This clone was counted a single time. V is TRBV6-1 and J is TRBJ1-1, with 12 bases matching TRBD1. The germline CDR1 and CDR2 sequences are MNHNS and SASEGT. V shed 6 bases and J 4 bases; nucleotides not matched to a gene: 6. This CDR3 has 15 amino acids. CDR3 nucleotides: TGTGCCAGCAGCCAAGGGACAGGGGGCTTCACTGAAGCTTTCTTT. Its protein is CASSQGTGGFTEAFF.

This clone was counted between two and nine times. This sequence joins TRBV7-3 and TRBJ2-1; perhaps D is TRBD1 or TRBD2 (6 bases each). There are 15 residues in the CDR3. The V gene lost 4 bases and the J gene lost 9 bases, with 19 bases spanning the gap. Per the germline V gene, CDR1 is SGHTA and CDR2 is FQGTGA. The CDR3 region is CASSSGYSRGLEQFF. CDR3 in DNA: TGTGCCAGCAGCTCAGGATACTCCCGGGGGCTTGAGCAGTTCTTC.

The chain uses TRBV10-2 and TRBJ2-2, with 14 bases matching TRBD2. The CDR3 covers 16 residues. Per germline, CDR1 WSHSY and CDR2 SAAADI. Trimming cost V 7 bases and J 4 bases; bases outside gene matches: 5. This chain's CDR3 is CASKGLAGEGTGELFF. In DNA, the CDR3 is TGCGCCAGCAAGGGACTAGCGGGAGAGGGCACCGGGGAGCTGTTTTTT.

The chain employs TRBV10-2 and TRBJ2-3; possibly TRBD2 for D (6 bases). Per the germline V gene, CDR1 is WSHSY and CDR2 is SAAADI. The V gene lost 8 bases and the J gene lost 1 base, with 10 bases spanning the gap. The CDR3 consists of 13 residues. This CDR3 is CASFQRGTDTQYF. The CDR3 bases are TGCGCCAGCTTCCAGCGGGGCACAGATACGCAGTATTTT.

The chain recombines TRBV5-4 with TRBJ1-4, with no clear D. The CDR3 totals 15 residues. Germline V lookup: CDR1 SGHNT, CDR2 YYREEE (reference sequence). V dropped 3 bases and J dropped 3 bases, with 12 bases sitting between them. The CDR3 reads CASSSALAANEKLFF. The CDR3 DNA is TGTGCCAGCAGCTCAGCCCTGGCGGCTAATGAAAAACTGTTTTTT.

The chain joins TRBV19 to TRBJ1-2; 8 nucleotides agree with TRBD1. V lost 3 bases to trimming and J lost 1 base; unmatched junction nucleotides: 16. In germline, CDR1 is LNHDA, CDR2 SQIVND (reference sequence). The CDR3 has 19 residues. As DNA, the CDR3 is TGTGCCAGTAGTATTCAAATTGGGACAGGCACTTCTGATAACTATGGCTACACCTTC. The encoded protein is CASSIQIGTGTSDNYGYTF. The full variable domain, completed using reference TRBV19 and TRBJ1-2, is DGGITQSPKYLFRKEGQNVTLSCEQNLNHDAMYWYRQDPGQGLRLIYYSQIVNDFQKGDIAEGYSVSREKKESFPLTVTSAQKNPTAFYLCASSIQIGTGTSDNYGYTFGSGTRLTVV.

The chain links TRBV6-5 to TRBJ2-7, with D perhaps matching TRBD1 (8 bases). Per germline, CDR1 MNHEY and CDR2 SVGAGI. The V end lost 2 bases, the J end lost 4 bases, and 15 bases lay between the germline ends. This CDR3 has 15 residues. CDR3 DNA sequence: TGTGCCAGCAGTTACAACAGGGGGGGAGGGTACGAGCAGTACTTC. Its protein product is CASSYNRGGGYEQYF.

The V gene is TRBV12-2, the J gene TRBJ1-2. TRBV12-2 is tagged as a pseudogene. The CDR3 loop spans 16 amino acids. CDR3 coding DNA: TGTGCAAGTCGCTTACCATTGACGGGGACTAACTATGGCTACACCTTC. This sequence encodes CASRLPLTGTNYGYTF.

This chain links TRBV10-2 with TRBJ2-3; maybe TRBD2 (7 bases). Germline lookup yields CDR1 WSHSY and CDR2 SAAADI. CDR3 length equals 16 residues. Trimming removed 3 bases from V and 4 bases from J, with 17 bases in between. Written as DNA, the CDR3 is TGCGCCAGCAGTGACTTGGTGAGGGGGGGTCCAGATACGCAGTATTTT. Translation gives CASSDLVRGGPDTQYF.

The gene calls are TRBV11-2 and TRBJ1-1, with unresolved D. The germline gives CDR1 SGHAT, CDR2 FQNNGV. The CDR3 spans 16 residues. V was trimmed by 4 bases and J by 2 bases, leaving 17 bases between them. This chain's CDR3 is CASSSISRTVNTEAFF. The CDR3 DNA sequence: TGTGCCAGCAGCTCAATATCCAGGACGGTAAACACTGAAGCTTTCTTT.

This chain joins TRBV19 and TRBJ1-4, with D unresolved. V shed 8 bases and J shed 9 bases, with 13 bases lying between them. In germline, CDR1 is LNHDA, CDR2 SQIVND (reference sequence). This CDR3 region has 12 residues. DNA of the CDR3: TGTGCCAGTTCCGGAACTAGGAAAAAACTGTTTTTT. Protein sequence: CASSGTRKKLFF.

This clone has more than one count but fewer than ten. The rearrangement uses TRBV7-2 and TRBJ1-3; D is perhaps TRBD1 (5 bases). The length of the CDR3 is 14 residues. Trimming removed 5 bases at V and 3 bases at J, with 11 bases between. The germline CDR1 and CDR2 sequences are SGHTA and FQGNSA. CDR3 nucleotide sequence: TGTGCCAGCAGCGTTGCAGGGCGTGGAAACACCATATATTTT. It is translated as CASSVAGRGNTIYF.

There are a few counts of this clone. The chain couples TRBV2 to TRBJ1-5; D gene ambiguous. The CDR3 has 13 residues. Germline CDR1 SNHLY, CDR2 FYNNEI. V lost 4 bases and J lost 4, with 8 bases in between. The CDR3 region is CASSVDGNQPQHF. The CDR3 region has the DNA TGTGCCAGCAGTGTCGACGGGAATCAGCCCCAGCATTTT.

This CDR3 reads CASSLKFGEQYF. The CDR3 DNA reads as TGTGCCAGCAGCTTGAAATTCGGGGAGCAGTACTTC. The genes are TRBV5-4 and TRBJ2-7; D call uncertain. CDR3 length: 12 amino acids. Deletions cut 1 base from V and 7 bases from J, with 9 bases between. Germline CDR1 reads SGHNT; CDR2 reads YYREEE (reference sequence).

The rearrangement uses TRBV14 and TRBJ1-4, with D possibly TRBD1 on 6 matching bases. Germline V CDR1 and CDR2: SGHDN, FVKESK. V lost 4 bases and J 5 bases, leaving 8 bases between the germline ends. This CDR3 region has 13 residues. In nucleotides, the CDR3 is TGTGCCAGCAGCCGGGGGCCAAATGAAAAACTGTTTTTT. Encoded protein: CASSRGPNEKLFF.

The rearrangement links TRBV27 to TRBJ1-4; 8 bases are a match to TRBD1. Trimming at V came to 2 bases and at J to 8 bases, leaving 4 bases not matched to a gene. Germline loops: CDR1 MNHEY, CDR2 SMNVEV (reference sequence). The CDR3 consists of 14 residues. CDR3 sequence (DNA): TGTGCCAGCAGTTTACAGGGGGCGGGCGAAAAACTGTTTTTT. It codes for CASSLQGAGEKLFF.

This rearrangement joins TRBV6-1 to TRBJ1-3; weak D call: TRBD1 (6 bases). The CDR3 spans 14 residues. Trimming removed 6 bases from V and 4 bases from J, with 13 bases in between. Germline-derived CDR1 and CDR2 are MNHNS and SASEGT. The CDR3 bases are TGTGCCAGCAGGCAGACAGGCCTGGGAAACACCATATATTTT. Protein sequence: CASRQTGLGNTIYF.

Here the CDR3 reads CASRPLWLRLNTGELFF. For the CDR3, the DNA is TGTGCCAGCAGGCCGCTTTGGCTGAGGCTAAACACCGGGGAGCTGTTTTTT. The chain has TRBV27 and TRBJ2-2, with no clear D. The CDR3 is 17 residues long. The germline CDR1 and CDR2 sequences are MNHEY and SMNVEV (reference sequence). V lost 6 bases and J lost 2, with 19 bases in between.

The V call is TRBV5-6, the J call TRBJ2-1; 8 nucleotides agree with TRBD1. Losses at the gene ends were 5 bases for V and 1 base for J; bases not matched to a gene: 8. The CDR3 consists of 16 residues. CDR1 and CDR2 (germline): SGHDT, YYEEEE. The DNA of the CDR3 is TGTGCCAGCAGACCTCGACAGGGGAGTTCCTACAATGAGCAGTTCTTC. It is translated as CASRPRQGSSYNEQFF.